The 2 T cell receptor beta chains below were found in one sample sequenced in a study of long-term antiretroviral therapy in people with HIV. The assay used was immunoSEQ (version v3.0), run at survey level. TCRdb's copy holds only in-frame clones and misses some; the assay was immunoSEQ multiplex PCR. The table lists fewer than 35,000 clones, almost 85% of them singletons. The specimen comprised unsorted PBMCs, sampled approximately 3.3 years after starting antiretroviral therapy. The source is a man in his late teens or twenties with HIV.

The chain combines TRBV5-1 with TRBJ1-1, with 7 positions matching TRBD1. The CDR3 loop spans 15 amino acids. Germline V gene sequence: CDR1 SGHRS, CDR2 YFSETQ. V shed 0 bases and J 3 bases; nucleotides not matched to a gene: 5. CDR3 sequence: CASSLAGGIHTEAFF. Here the CDR3 DNA reads TGCGCCAGCAGCTTGGCAGGGGGGATTCACACTGAAGCTTTCTTT.

CDR3 sequence reads: CASSLQGSGANVLTF. Here the CDR3 DNA reads TGTGCCAGCAGTCTACAGGGATCTGGGGCCAACGTCCTGACTTTC. The chain is built from TRBV27 and TRBJ2-6; D is perhaps TRBD1 (6 bases). CDR1 is MNHEY and CDR2 is SMNVEV in the germline V gene (reference sequence). CDR3 length: 15 residues. V lost 5 bases, J lost 1 base, and 9 bases lay in between.